This T cell receptor (beta chain) appears in the sequencing data of a study of blood T cell repertoires in COVID-19. Study as a whole: The samples span acute and convalescent COVID-19 from the United States, Italy and Spain. The analysed material was cDNA or gDNA that came from T cells, B-cell-depleted T cells, or PBMCs.

The table lists this clone with a few counts. Original data processing: Reference gene primer amplification gave estimated nucleated cell counts. Profiled with immunoSEQ multiplex PCR; TCRdb holds only in-frame clones, not every one. That table supplies the V and J calls and clone size; D and trimming were determined from the DNA. Of some 250,000 clones listed, about 88% are singletons. In germline, CDR1 is SGHDT, CDR2 YYEEEE. V trimming: 4 bases; J trimming: 2 bases; junction bases outside the gene matches: 5. CDR3 length: 15 amino acids. The genes are TRBV5-6 and TRBJ1-1, with TRBD1 matching over 10 bases. The source is a man under 40 with active or convalescent COVID-19. What was sequenced was peripheral blood. Here the CDR3 DNA reads TGTGCCAGCAGCCCACGGGACAGGGGAAACACTGAAGCTTTCTTT. This sequence encodes CASSPRDRGNTEAFF.